One sample yielded the 9 T cell receptor beta chains listed below, sequenced in a study of human T cells and chemical hapten exposure. Specified time point: patch test 2, 6 weeks after DPC sensitization. As to treatment: therapeutic diphenylcyclopropenone sensitization with weekly scalp DPC. TCRdb itself ran the RACE reads through MiXCR, one entry per CDR3 protein. Of around 360,000 distinct CDR3 sequences listed, about 6% are singletons. Sample: whole blood, taken in connection with sensitization to the hapten diphenylcyclopropenone (DPC). The source of these receptors is a young woman with alopecia areata. Some clones in this sample may be carry-over from other donors' samples.

This clonotype has a count of ten or more. This rearrangement joins TRBV4-1 to TRBJ1-1; D is unresolved. Trimming stripped 5 bases from V and 1 base from J, with 14 bases between. The CDR3 consists of 15 residues. Germline V lookup: CDR1 MGHRA, CDR2 YSYEKL. DNA for the CDR3: TGCGCCAGCAGCAGAACCGGGGATTCGAACACTGAAGCTTTCTTT. Its protein product is CASSRTGDSNTEAFF.

This clonotype was recorded a few times. The chain carries TRBV3-1 and TRBJ1-1; D is ambiguous. The CDR3 sequence is 12 residues long. The germline V gene encodes CDR1 LGHDT and CDR2 YNNKEL (reference sequence). V dropped 3 bases and J dropped 5 bases, with 7 bases sitting between them. CDR3 coding DNA: TGTGCCAGCAGCCATGGGTGGACTGAAGCTTTCTTT. It yields the protein CASSHGWTEAFF. Complete variable domain (other parts from reference TRBV3-1 and TRBJ1-1): DTAVSQTPKYLVTQMGNDKSIKCEQNLGHDTMYWYKQDSKKFLKIMFSYNNKELIINETVPNRFSPKSPDKAHLNLHINSLELGDSAVYFCASSHGWTEAFFGQGTRLTVV.

In this sample, this clonotype turned up a few times. The CDR3 DNA is TGTGCCATCCTCCTCCTGGACAGGAACTATGGCTACACCTTC. It is translated as CAILLLDRNYGYTF. The V gene is TRBV6-1, the J gene TRBJ1-2, with 7 bases matching TRBD1. The CDR3 is 14 residues long. Trimming cost V 10 bases and J 2 bases; bases outside gene matches: 10. The germline V gene encodes CDR1 MNHNS and CDR2 SASEGT.

There are a few counts of this clonotype. The J gene is TRBJ2-3, the V gene TRBV28, with D hard to call. Germline CDR1 MDHEN, CDR2 SYDVKM. The CDR3 extends over 13 amino acids. V lost 6 bases, J lost 5 bases, and 12 bases lay in between. The CDR3 DNA is TGTGCCAGCAGACTATCAAACAGAGATACGCAGTATTTT. Protein sequence: CASRLSNRDTQYF.

This clonotype was seen ten or more times. The chain carries TRBV4-3 and TRBJ2-3; no clear D. The CDR3 length is 15 residues. Per the germline V gene, CDR1 is LGHNA and CDR2 is YSLEER. The V end was cut by 0 bases, the J end by 3 bases, with 10 bases between. The CDR3 DNA reads as TGCGCCAGCAGCCAAGATCAAGGGTATACAGATACGCAGTATTTT. This gives the protein CASSQDQGYTDTQYF.

The V gene is TRBV5-6, the J gene TRBJ1-5; D is uncertain. The germline V and J ends were trimmed by 3 bases and 5 bases, with 18 bases remaining between them. This CDR3 contains 16 residues. CDR1 and CDR2 from the germline V gene are SGHDT and YYEEEE. Here the CDR3 DNA reads TGTGCCAGCAGCTCGTCGACATCGGGCGGGTATCAGCCCCAGCATTTT. This encodes CASSSSTSGGYQPQHF.

The chain joins TRBV7-2 to TRBJ2-1; 7 bases line up with TRBD2. The J segment lost 10 bases and the V segment lost 2 bases, leaving 8 bases of the junction unmatched. Germline CDR1 is SGHTA and CDR2 is FQGNSA. This CDR3 comprises 14 residues. CDR3 nucleotide sequence: TGTGCCAGCAGCTTAAGCCTAGCCGGGGGGGAGCAGTTCTTC. Protein: CASSLSLAGGEQFF. Drawing the rest from reference TRBV7-2 and TRBJ2-1, the complete variable domain is GAGVSQSPSNKVTEKGKDVELRCDPISGHTALYWYRQSLGQGLEFLIYFQGNSAPDKSGLPSDRFSAERTGGSVSTLTIQRTQQEDSAVYLCASSLSLAGGEQFFGPGTRLTVL.

The chain is built from TRBV7-9 and TRBJ2-3; D call uncertain. The length of the CDR3 is 16 residues. The germline V and J ends were trimmed by 0 bases and 0 bases, with 10 bases remaining between them. Germline lookup yields CDR1 SEHNR and CDR2 FQNEAQ (reference sequence). CDR3 protein: CASSLAETASTDTQYF. The CDR3 coding sequence is TGTGCCAGCAGCTTAGCTGAGACGGCTAGCACAGATACGCAGTATTTT.

This clonotype was picked up many times. The chain uses TRBV20-1 and TRBJ2-7, with D possibly matching TRBD2 (6 bases). V dropped 0 bases and J dropped 5 bases, with 17 bases sitting between them. CDR1 DFQATT and CDR2 SNEGSKA come from the germline V gene (reference sequence). CDR3 length equals 15 residues. The CDR3 spells CSARDAGQGPHEQYF. The CDR3 bases are TGCAGTGCTAGAGATGCGGGGCAGGGTCCTCACGAGCAGTACTTC.